One T cell receptor beta chain is described in this entry. Method: immunoSEQ multiplex PCR; TCRdb's copy keeps in-frame clones and lacks some. The repertoire holds under 150,000 clones, with 80% to 95% as singletons. The record originates from a study of control samples from healthy donors and cancer patients. From germline, CDR1 is ENHRY and CDR2 SYGVKD. Trimming took 0 bases from V and 5 from J, leaving 14 bases between them. The CDR3 is 16 residues long. The sequenced sample consisted of blood. The rearrangement links TRBV10-3 to TRBJ2-1; D is perhaps TRBD1 (6 bases). The sequence was obtained from a man between 25 and 39 years old in good health. The CDR3 loop reads CAISESGGRRDNEQFF. CDR3 DNA sequence: TGTGCCATCAGTGAGTCTGGGGGCCGCAGGGACAATGAGCAGTTCTTC.